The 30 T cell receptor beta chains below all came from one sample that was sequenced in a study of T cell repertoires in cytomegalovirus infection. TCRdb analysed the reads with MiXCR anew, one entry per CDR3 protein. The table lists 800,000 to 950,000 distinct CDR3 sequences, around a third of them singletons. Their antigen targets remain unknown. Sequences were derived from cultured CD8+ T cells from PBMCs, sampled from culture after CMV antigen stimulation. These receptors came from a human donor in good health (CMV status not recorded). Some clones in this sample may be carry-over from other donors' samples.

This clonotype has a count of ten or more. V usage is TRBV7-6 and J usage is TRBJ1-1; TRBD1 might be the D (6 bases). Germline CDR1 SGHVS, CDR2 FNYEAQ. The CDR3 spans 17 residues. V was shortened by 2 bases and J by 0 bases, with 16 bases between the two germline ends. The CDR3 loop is CASSLWARGDMNTEAFF. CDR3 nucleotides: TGTGCCAGCAGCTTATGGGCCAGGGGAGACATGAACACTGAAGCTTTCTTT.

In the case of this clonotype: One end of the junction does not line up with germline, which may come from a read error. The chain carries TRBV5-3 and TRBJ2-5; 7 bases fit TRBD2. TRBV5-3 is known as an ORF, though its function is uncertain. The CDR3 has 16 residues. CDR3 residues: CASSWGGGWDQETQYF. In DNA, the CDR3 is TGTGCCAGCAGCTGGGGGGGGGGGTGGGACCAAGAGACCCAGTACTTC.

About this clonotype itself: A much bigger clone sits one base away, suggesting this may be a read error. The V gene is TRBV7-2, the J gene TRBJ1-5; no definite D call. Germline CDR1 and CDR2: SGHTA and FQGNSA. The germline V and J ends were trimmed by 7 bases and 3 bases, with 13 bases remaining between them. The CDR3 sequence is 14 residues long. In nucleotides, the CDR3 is TGTGCCAGCAACTCTAACGGTATCAATCAGCCCCAGCATTTT. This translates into CASNSNGINQPQHF. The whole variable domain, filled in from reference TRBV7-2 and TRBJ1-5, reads GAGVSQSPSNKVTEKGKDVELRCDPISGHTALYWYRQSLGQGLEFLIYFQGNSAPDKSGLPSDRFSAERTGGSVSTLTIQRTQQEDSAVYLCASNSNGINQPQHFGDGTRLSIL.

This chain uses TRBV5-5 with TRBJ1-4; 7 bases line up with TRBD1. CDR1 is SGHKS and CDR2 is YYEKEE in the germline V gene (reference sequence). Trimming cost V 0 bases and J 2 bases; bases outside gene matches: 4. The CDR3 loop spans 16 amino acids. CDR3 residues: CASSLVRGATNEKLFF. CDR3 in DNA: TGTGCCAGCAGCTTGGTCAGGGGGGCGACTAATGAAAAACTGTTTTTT.

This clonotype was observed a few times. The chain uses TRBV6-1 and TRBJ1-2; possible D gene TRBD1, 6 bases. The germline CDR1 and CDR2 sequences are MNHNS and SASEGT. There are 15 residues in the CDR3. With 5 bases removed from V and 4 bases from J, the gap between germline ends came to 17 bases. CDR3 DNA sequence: TGTGCCAGCAGTATTTACAGGGAGACCGTCTATGGCTACACCTTC. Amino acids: CASSIYRETVYGYTF.

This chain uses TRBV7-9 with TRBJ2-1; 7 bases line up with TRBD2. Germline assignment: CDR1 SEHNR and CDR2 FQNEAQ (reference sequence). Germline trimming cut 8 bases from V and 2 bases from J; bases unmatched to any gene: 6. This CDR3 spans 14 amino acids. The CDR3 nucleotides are TGTGCCAGCGGCGGGGGAAGAACCTACAATGAGCAGTTCTTC. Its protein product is CASGGGRTYNEQFF.

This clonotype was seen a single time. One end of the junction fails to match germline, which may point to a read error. CDR3 protein: CVSSIPTQTLATEAFF. For the CDR3, the DNA is TGTGTCAGTAGTATTCCGACCCAAACCTTGGCCACTGAAGCTTTCTTT. The rearrangement joins TRBV19 to TRBJ1-1; D gene uncertain. Germline CDR1 is LNHDA and CDR2 is SQIVND (reference sequence). This CDR3 has 16 amino acids.

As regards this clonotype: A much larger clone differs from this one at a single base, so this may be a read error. As DNA, the CDR3 is TGTGCCAGCAGCTTCCCCAGGACAGGGGGGTACGACCCGGAAAAACTGTTTTTT. Residues: CASSFPRTGGYDPEKLFF. V gene TRBV7-2 combines with J gene TRBJ1-4; 10 positions match TRBD1. This CDR3 has 18 amino acids. Germline V gives CDR1 SGHTA, CDR2 FQGNSA. V trimming: 3 bases; J trimming: 8 bases; junction bases outside the gene matches: 15. The whole variable domain, filled in from reference TRBV7-2 and TRBJ1-4, reads GAGVSQSPSNKVTEKGKDVELRCDPISGHTALYWYRQSLGQGLEFLIYFQGNSAPDKSGLPSDRFSAERTGGSVSTLTIQRTQQEDSAVYLCASSFPRTGGYDPEKLFFGSGTQLSVL.

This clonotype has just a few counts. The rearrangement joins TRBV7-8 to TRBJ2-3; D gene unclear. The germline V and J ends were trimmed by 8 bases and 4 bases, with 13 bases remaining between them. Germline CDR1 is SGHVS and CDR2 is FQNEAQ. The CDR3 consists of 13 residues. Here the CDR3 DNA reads TGTGCCAGCTCTGACCCGCCTGCAGATACGCAGTATTTT. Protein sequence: CASSDPPADTQYF.

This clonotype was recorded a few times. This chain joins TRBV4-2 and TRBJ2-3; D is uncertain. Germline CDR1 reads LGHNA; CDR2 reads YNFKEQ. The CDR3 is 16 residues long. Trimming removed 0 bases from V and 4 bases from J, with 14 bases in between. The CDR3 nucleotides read TGTGCCAGCAGCCAAGATCCGGCCGACCTCCCAGATACGCAGTATTTT. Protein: CASSQDPADLPDTQYF.

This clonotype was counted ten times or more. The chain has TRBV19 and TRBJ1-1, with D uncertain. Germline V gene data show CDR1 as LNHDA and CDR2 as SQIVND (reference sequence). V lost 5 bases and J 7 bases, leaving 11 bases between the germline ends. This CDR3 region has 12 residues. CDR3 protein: CASSFGEGEAFF. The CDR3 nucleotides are TGTGCCAGTAGTTTCGGGGAGGGTGAAGCTTTCTTT.

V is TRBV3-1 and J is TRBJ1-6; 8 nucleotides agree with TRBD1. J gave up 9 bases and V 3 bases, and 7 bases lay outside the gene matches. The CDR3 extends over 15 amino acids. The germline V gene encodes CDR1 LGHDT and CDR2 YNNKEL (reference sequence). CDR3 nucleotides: TGTGCCAGCAGCCATCCGGACAGGGAGGGTTCACCCCTCCACTTT. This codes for CASSHPDREGSPLHF.

CDR3 amino acids: CASGSGTGGEQYF. The CDR3 coding sequence is TGTGCTAGTGGCTCCGGGACAGGGGGCGAGCAGTACTTC. The chain carries TRBV12-5 and TRBJ2-7; 11 bases map to TRBD1. The CDR3 loop spans 13 amino acids. CDR1 and CDR2 from the germline V gene are LGHNT and FRNRAP. Losses at the gene ends were 6 bases for V and 6 bases for J; bases not matched to a gene: 4. Complete variable domain (other parts from reference TRBV12-5 and TRBJ2-7): DARVTQTPRHKVTEMGQEVTMRCQPILGHNTVFWYRQTMMQGLELLAYFRNRAPLDDSGMPKDRFSAEMPDATLATLKIQPSEPRDSAVYFCASGSGTGGEQYFGPGTRLTVT.

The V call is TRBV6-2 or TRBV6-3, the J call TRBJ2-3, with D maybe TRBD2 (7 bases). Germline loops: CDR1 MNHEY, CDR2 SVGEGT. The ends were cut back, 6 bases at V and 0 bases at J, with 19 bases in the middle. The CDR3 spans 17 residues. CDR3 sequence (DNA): TGTGCCAGCAGGTCCTTCGAGGGGGGGCTGAGCACAGATACGCAGTATTTT. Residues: CASRSFEGGLSTDTQYF.

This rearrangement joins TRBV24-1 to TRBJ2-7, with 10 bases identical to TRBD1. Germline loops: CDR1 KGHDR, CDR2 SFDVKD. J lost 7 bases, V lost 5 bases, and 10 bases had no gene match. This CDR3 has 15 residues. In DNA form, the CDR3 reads TGTGCCACCAGTGGTCCGGGACAGGGGACCGGAGAGCAGTACGTC. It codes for CATSGPGQGTGEQYV.

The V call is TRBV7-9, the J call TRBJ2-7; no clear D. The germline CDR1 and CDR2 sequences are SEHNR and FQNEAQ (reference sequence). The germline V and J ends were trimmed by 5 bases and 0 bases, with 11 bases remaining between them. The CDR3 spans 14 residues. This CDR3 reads CASSPDTSSYEQYV. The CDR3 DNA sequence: TGTGCCAGCAGCCCCGACACCAGCTCCTACGAGCAGTACGTC.

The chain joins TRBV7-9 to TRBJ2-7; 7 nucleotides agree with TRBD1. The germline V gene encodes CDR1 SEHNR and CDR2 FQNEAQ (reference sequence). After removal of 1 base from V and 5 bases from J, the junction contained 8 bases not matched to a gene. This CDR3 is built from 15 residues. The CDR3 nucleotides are TGTGCCAGCAGCTTAGGCGTTTCAGGACAGGACGAGCAGTACTTC. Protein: CASSLGVSGQDEQYF.

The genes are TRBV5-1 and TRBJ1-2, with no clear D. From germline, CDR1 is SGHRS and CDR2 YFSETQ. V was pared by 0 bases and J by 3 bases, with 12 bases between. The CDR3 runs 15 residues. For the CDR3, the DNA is TGCGCCAGCAGCTTGGAGGTAGAGGGAGACTATGGCTACACCTTC. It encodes CASSLEVEGDYGYTF.

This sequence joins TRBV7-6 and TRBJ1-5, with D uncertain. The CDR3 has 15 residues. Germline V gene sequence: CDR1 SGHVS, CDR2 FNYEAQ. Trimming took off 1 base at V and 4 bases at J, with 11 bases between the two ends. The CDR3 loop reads CASSLEPSDNQPQHF. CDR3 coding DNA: TGTGCCAGCAGCTTAGAACCGTCGGATAATCAGCCCCAGCATTTT. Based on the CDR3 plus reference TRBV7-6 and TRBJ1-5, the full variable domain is GAGVSQSPRYKVTKRGQDVALRCDPISGHVSLYWYRQALGQGPEFLTYFNYEAQQDKSGLPNDRFSAERPEGSISTLTIQRTEQRDSAMYRCASSLEPSDNQPQHFGDGTRLSIL.

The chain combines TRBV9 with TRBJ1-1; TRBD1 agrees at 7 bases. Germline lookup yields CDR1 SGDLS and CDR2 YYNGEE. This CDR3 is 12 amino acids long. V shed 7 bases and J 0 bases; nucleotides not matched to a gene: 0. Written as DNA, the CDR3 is TGTGCCAGCGGACAGGTGAACACTGAAGCTTTCTTT. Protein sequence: CASGQVNTEAFF. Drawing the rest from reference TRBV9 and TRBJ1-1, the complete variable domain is DSGVTQTPKHLITATGQRVTLRCSPRSGDLSVYWYQQSLDQGLQFLIQYYNGEERAKGNILERFSAQQFPDLHSELNLSSLELGDSALYFCASGQVNTEAFFGQGTRLTVV.

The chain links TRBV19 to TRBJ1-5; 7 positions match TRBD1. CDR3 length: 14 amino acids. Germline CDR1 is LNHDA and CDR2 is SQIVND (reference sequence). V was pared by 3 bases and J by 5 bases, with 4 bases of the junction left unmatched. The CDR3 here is CASSMYRGDQPQHF. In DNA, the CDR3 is TGTGCCAGTAGTATGTACAGGGGAGATCAGCCCCAGCATTTT.

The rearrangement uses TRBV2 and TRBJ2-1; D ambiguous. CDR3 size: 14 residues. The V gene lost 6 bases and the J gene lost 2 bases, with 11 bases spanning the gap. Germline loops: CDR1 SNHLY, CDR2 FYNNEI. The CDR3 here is CASSEFGTYNEQFF. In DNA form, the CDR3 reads TGTGCCAGCAGCGAATTCGGAACCTACAATGAGCAGTTCTTC.

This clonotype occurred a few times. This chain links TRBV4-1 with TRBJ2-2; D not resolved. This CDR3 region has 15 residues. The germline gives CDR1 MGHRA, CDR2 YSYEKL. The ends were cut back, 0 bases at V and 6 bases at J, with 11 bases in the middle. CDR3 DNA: TGCGCCAGCAGCCAAGATTGGGGTCCTTCCGGGGAGCTGTTTTTT. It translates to CASSQDWGPSGELFF.

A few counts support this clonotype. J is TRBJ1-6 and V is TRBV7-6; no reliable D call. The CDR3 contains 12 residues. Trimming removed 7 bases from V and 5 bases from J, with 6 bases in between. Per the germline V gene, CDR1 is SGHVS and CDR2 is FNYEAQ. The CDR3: CASKGDNSPLHF. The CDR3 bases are TGTGCCAGCAAAGGCGATAATTCACCCCTCCACTTT.

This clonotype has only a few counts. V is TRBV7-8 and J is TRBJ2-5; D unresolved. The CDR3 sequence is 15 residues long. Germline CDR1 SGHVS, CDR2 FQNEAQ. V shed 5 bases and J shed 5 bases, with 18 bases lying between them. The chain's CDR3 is CASSPPRLSMETQYF. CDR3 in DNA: TGTGCCAGCAGCCCCCCCAGACTGTCAATGGAGACCCAGTACTTC. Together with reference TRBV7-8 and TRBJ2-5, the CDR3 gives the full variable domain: GAGVSQSPRYKVAKRGQDVALRCDPISGHVSLFWYQQALGQGPEFLTYFQNEAQLDKSGLPSDRFFAERPEGSVSTLKIQRTQQEDSAVYLCASSPPRLSMETQYFGPGTRLLVL.

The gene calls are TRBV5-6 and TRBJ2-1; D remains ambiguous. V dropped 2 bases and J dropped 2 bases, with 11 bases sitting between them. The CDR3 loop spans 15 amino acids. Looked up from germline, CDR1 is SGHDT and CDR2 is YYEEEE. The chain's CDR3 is CASSFGRSPYNEQFF. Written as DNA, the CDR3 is TGTGCCAGCAGCTTTGGCCGCTCCCCCTACAATGAGCAGTTCTTC.

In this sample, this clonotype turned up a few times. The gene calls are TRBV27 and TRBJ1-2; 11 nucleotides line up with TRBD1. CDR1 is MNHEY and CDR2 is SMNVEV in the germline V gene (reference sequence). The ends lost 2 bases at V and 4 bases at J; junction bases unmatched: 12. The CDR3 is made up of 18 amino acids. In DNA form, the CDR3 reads TGTGCCAGCAGTTTAGCCGGGGGGACAGGGGGTTGGTTCTATGGCTACACCTTC. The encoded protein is CASSLAGGTGGWFYGYTF.

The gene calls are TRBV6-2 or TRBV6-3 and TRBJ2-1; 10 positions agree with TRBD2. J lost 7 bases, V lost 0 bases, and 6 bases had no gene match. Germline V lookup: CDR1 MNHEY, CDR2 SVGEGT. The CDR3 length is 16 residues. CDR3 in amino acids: CASSYSFSGGQNEQFF. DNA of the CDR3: TGTGCCAGCAGTTACTCGTTTAGCGGGGGGCAAAATGAGCAGTTCTTC.

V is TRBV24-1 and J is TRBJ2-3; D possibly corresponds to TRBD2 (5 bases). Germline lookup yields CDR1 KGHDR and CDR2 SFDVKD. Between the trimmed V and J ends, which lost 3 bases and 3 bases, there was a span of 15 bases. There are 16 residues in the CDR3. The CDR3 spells CATSDLGGPGTDTQYF. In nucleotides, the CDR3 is TGTGCCACCAGTGATCTCGGAGGCCCTGGGACAGATACGCAGTATTTT.

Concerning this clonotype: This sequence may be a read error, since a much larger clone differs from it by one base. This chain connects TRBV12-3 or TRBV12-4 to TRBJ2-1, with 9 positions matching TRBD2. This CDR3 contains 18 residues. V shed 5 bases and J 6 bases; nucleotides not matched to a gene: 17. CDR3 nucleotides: TGTGCCAGCAGTCCCCCGTCGGGGGCGGGGGGGGCAGGCAATGAGCAGTTCTTC. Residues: CASSPPSGAGGAGNEQFF.